Each of the 26 T cell receptor beta chains below was sequenced from the same sample in a study of T cells in tumors after PD-1 blockade. The method was immunoSEQ multiplex PCR; TCRdb's version includes in-frame clones alone and lacks a portion of them. The sample shows under 75,000 clones, around 67% of them seen only once. The input for sequencing was PBMCs, taken after anti-PD-1 treatment. These receptors were collected from a human donor with basal cell carcinoma.

The chain has TRBV5-1 and TRBJ2-2; D might be TRBD1 (6 bases). The germline V gene has CDR1 SGHRS and CDR2 YFSETQ. This CDR3 spans 14 amino acids. Trimming pared 4 bases from V and 1 base from J, leaving 8 bases between. In DNA form, the CDR3 reads TGCGCCAGCAGCACGGGACAGAACACCGGGGAGCTGTTTTTT. It translates to CASSTGQNTGELFF. Variable domain in full (rest from reference TRBV5-1 and TRBJ2-2): KAGVTQTPRYLIKTRGQQVTLSCSPISGHRSVSWYQQTPGQGLQFLFEYFSETQRNKGNFPGRFSGRQFSNSRSEMNVSTLELGDSALYLCASSTGQNTGELFFGEGSRLTVL.

CDR3: CASSVVENTGELFF. The CDR3 DNA is TGTGCCAGCAGCGTAGTAGAAAACACCGGGGAGCTGTTTTTT. This rearrangement joins TRBV9 to TRBJ2-2; no clear D. The CDR3 length is 14 residues. The germline V and J ends were trimmed by 0 bases and 2 bases, with 5 bases remaining between them. Germline V gives CDR1 SGDLS, CDR2 YYNGEE.

This chain uses TRBV5-1 with TRBJ2-5; weak D call: TRBD1 (6 bases). Germline V gene lookup returns CDR1 SGHRS and CDR2 YFSETQ. The V and J ends lost 0 bases and 4 bases respectively, with 13 bases between them. The CDR3 is 15 residues long. The DNA of the CDR3 is TGCGCCAGCAGCTTGGGGCAGGGGCGGTCAGAGACCCAGTACTTC. It codes for CASSLGQGRSETQYF.

This chain connects TRBV19 to TRBJ1-2; no clear D gene. Trimming pared 5 bases from V and 8 bases from J, leaving 6 bases between. The germline gives CDR1 LNHDA, CDR2 SQIVND (reference sequence). This CDR3 region has 10 residues. CDR3 protein: CASSYRGYTF. The CDR3, as DNA: TGTGCCAGTAGTTATCGCGGCTACACCTTC.

The chain uses TRBV6-5 and TRBJ1-1; 7 bases are a match to TRBD1. The V segment lost 8 bases and the J segment 4 bases; nucleotides outside the gene matches: 10. Germline CDR1 reads MNHEY; CDR2 reads SVGAGI. The length of the CDR3 is 14 residues. DNA of the CDR3: TGTGCCAGCCAAGACAGGGAAGCTATCACTGAAGCTTTCTTT. Encoded protein: CASQDREAITEAFF.

The chain couples TRBV30 to TRBJ1-1; D ambiguous. CDR1 and CDR2 from the germline V gene are GTSNPN and SVGIG (reference sequence). There are 10 residues in the CDR3. Trimming removed 7 bases at V and 9 bases at J, with 12 bases between. Written as DNA, the CDR3 is TGTGCCTCCACCTCTCTAAAAGCTTTCTTT. Translated: CASTSLKAFF.

This chain links TRBV19 with TRBJ1-1, with 7 nucleotides matching TRBD1. Looked up from germline, CDR1 is LNHDA and CDR2 is SQIVND (reference sequence). The CDR3 sequence is 15 residues long. Trimming removed 5 bases from V and 1 base from J; junction bases left unmatched: 7. CDR3 nucleotide sequence: TGTGCCAGTAGTCCCCGACAGGGCGGGAACACTGAAGCTTTCTTT. Translation: CASSPRQGGNTEAFF.

The chain uses TRBV2 and TRBJ1-6, with D unclear. Trimming removed 3 bases at V and 6 bases at J, with 15 bases between. Per germline, CDR1 SNHLY and CDR2 FYNNEI. CDR3 length: 16 residues. The CDR3 is CASSDAGSRGNSPLHF. CDR3 coding DNA: TGTGCCAGCAGTGATGCGGGGAGTCGTGGTAATTCACCCCTCCACTTT.

The chain joins TRBV18 to TRBJ2-7, with 7 bases that match TRBD1. The J segment lost 3 bases and the V segment lost 2 bases, leaving 7 bases of the junction unmatched. This CDR3 is built from 15 residues. CDR1 is KGHSH, CDR2 LQKENI, per germline. The CDR3 loop reads CASSPSRGNNYEQYF. The CDR3, as DNA: TGTGCCAGCTCACCAAGCAGGGGGAACAACTACGAGCAGTACTTC.

This clone showed up just a few times. The rearrangement uses TRBV10-3 and TRBJ2-7, with 7 bases matching TRBD1. Germline V gene lookup returns CDR1 ENHRY and CDR2 SYGVKD. This CDR3 comprises 15 residues. Trimming cost V 3 bases and J 3 bases; bases outside gene matches: 8. The CDR3 loop reads CAISERDSPFYEQYF. The DNA of the CDR3 is TGTGCCATCAGTGAAAGGGACAGCCCTTTCTACGAGCAGTACTTC.

CDR3 bases: TGTGCCAGCAGCCGAATCCCTTCGGGGGCTAGCACAGATACGCAGTATTTT. Its translation: CASSRIPSGASTDTQYF. This rearrangement joins TRBV6-6 to TRBJ2-3, with D possibly called TRBD1 or TRBD2 (6 bases each). Germline values: CDR1 MNHNY, CDR2 SVGAGI (reference sequence). Trimming pared 6 bases from V and 0 bases from J, leaving 19 bases between. This CDR3 is built from 17 residues.

The chain uses TRBV5-8 and TRBJ1-3; TRBD1 might be the D (5 bases). Germline CDR1 is SGHTS and CDR2 is YDEGEE. The CDR3 contains 15 residues. Trimming shortened V by 2 bases and J by 0 bases, and 9 bases separated the two germline ends. This CDR3 is CASSFFRVSGNTIYF. CDR3 bases: TGTGCCAGCAGCTTTTTCAGGGTCTCTGGAAACACCATATATTTT.

CDR3 bases: TGCGCCAGCAGCCTACGGACTAGCGGGGGCAATGAGCAGTTCTTC. Residues: CASSLRTSGGNEQFF. The chain has TRBV5-1 and TRBJ2-1; 13 nucleotides line up with TRBD2. Germline CDR1 SGHRS, CDR2 YFSETQ. Trimming removed 4 bases from V and 6 bases from J; junction bases left unmatched: 4. The length of the CDR3 is 15 residues.

This clone was recorded a few times. The genes are TRBV19 and TRBJ2-7, with TRBD1 as a possible D gene (6 bases). Germline V lookup: CDR1 LNHDA, CDR2 SQIVND (reference sequence). V gave up 3 bases and J gave up 5 bases, with 8 bases separating them. The CDR3 has 12 amino acids. The CDR3 bases are TGTGCCAGTAGTATCAACAGGGACGAGCAGTACTTC. Its translation is CASSINRDEQYF.

This sequence joins TRBV2 and TRBJ2-3; D is possibly TRBD2 (6 bases). The V and J ends lost 1 base and 2 bases respectively, with 10 bases between them. Per the germline V gene, CDR1 is SNHLY and CDR2 is FYNNEI. CDR3 length: 15 amino acids. The CDR3 DNA reads TGTGCCAGCAGTGAAGGGGGGGAAACCACAGATACGCAGTATTTT. Its translation is CASSEGGETTDTQYF.

The chain is built from TRBV19 and TRBJ1-1; no clear D. Germline-derived CDR1 and CDR2 are LNHDA and SQIVND (reference sequence). The CDR3 is 16 residues long. The V and J ends lost 5 bases and 3 bases respectively, with 19 bases between them. CDR3 loop: CASSSSSNSIHTEAFF. CDR3 DNA: TGTGCCAGTAGTTCTTCGTCCAACAGCATACACACTGAAGCTTTCTTT.

The chain is built from TRBV10-3 and TRBJ1-2; maybe TRBD1 (6 bases). The CDR3 totals 17 residues. V was trimmed by 4 bases and J by 0 bases, leaving 18 bases between them. The germline CDR1 and CDR2 sequences are ENHRY and SYGVKD. In DNA form, the CDR3 reads TGTGCCATCAGTGTTGGCCCACAGGGCACTCCTAACTATGGCTACACCTTC. Translation gives CAISVGPQGTPNYGYTF.

The chain has TRBV2 and TRBJ1-2; TRBD1 matches at 7 bases. The V gene end was trimmed by 3 bases and the J gene end by 2 bases; junction bases not matched to a gene: 6. There are 15 residues in the CDR3. Per germline, CDR1 SNHLY and CDR2 FYNNEI. CDR3 in DNA: TGTGCCAGCAGTGATAACAGGGGAGCCAACTATGGCTACACCTTC. Protein sequence: CASSDNRGANYGYTF. The full variable domain, rest sourced from reference TRBV2 and TRBJ1-2, is EPEVTQTPSHQVTQMGQEVILRCVPISNHLYFYWYRQILGQKVEFLVSFYNNEISEKSEIFDDQFSVERPDGSNFTLKIRSTKLEDSAMYFCASSDNRGANYGYTFGSGTRLTVV.

V and J are TRBV10-3 and TRBJ2-3; 9 bases are shared with TRBD2. Looked up from germline, CDR1 is ENHRY and CDR2 is SYGVKD. The CDR3 has 15 residues. V trimming: 7 bases; J trimming: 3 bases; junction bases outside the gene matches: 8. CDR3 coding DNA: TGTGCCATCAAGGCGGGCGGGGGGGCTACAGATACGCAGTATTTT. Amino acid sequence: CAIKAGGGATDTQYF.

This chain connects TRBV7-9 to TRBJ1-2; D not resolved. Between the trimmed V and J ends, which lost 3 bases and 0 bases, there was a span of 8 bases. This CDR3 is built from 14 residues. From germline, CDR1 is SEHNR and CDR2 FQNEAQ (reference sequence). The CDR3: CASSLQDPNYGYTF. Here the CDR3 DNA reads TGTGCCAGCAGCTTGCAGGACCCTAACTATGGCTACACCTTC.

This clone was detected a few times. V is TRBV19 and J is TRBJ1-2; D gene ambiguous. Trimming removed 0 bases from V and 5 bases from J, with 19 bases in between. Germline CDR1 is LNHDA and CDR2 is SQIVND (reference sequence). The CDR3 is 17 amino acids. The CDR3 here is CASSIDWQNGGSYGYTF. DNA of the CDR3: TGTGCCAGTAGTATAGATTGGCAGAACGGCGGGTCATATGGCTACACCTTC.

This chain links TRBV5-5 with TRBJ1-3; D not resolved. The CDR3 spans 12 residues. Between the trimmed V and J ends, which lost 5 bases and 4 bases, there was a span of 7 bases. Germline V CDR1 and CDR2: SGHKS, YYEKEE (reference sequence). The CDR3 bases are TGTGCCAGCAGAGAGCCCGGAAACACCATATATTTT. Translation: CASREPGNTIYF.

As for this clone: An end of the junction does not agree with germline; a read error may underlie this. The rearrangement joins TRBV5-1 to TRBJ2-3; either TRBD1 or TRBD2 may supply D (5 bases each). The germline CDR1 and CDR2 sequences are SGHRS and YFSETQ. CDR3 size: 14 residues. The CDR3 spells CASNLGPSTDTQYF. CDR3 DNA: TGCGCCAGCAACTTGGGACCTAGCACAGATACGCAGTATTTT.

V gene TRBV7-9 combines with J gene TRBJ2-7; 9 positions match TRBD2. J was trimmed by 5 bases and V by 1 base; bases with no gene match: 3. The CDR3 has 14 amino acids. Germline V gene lookup returns CDR1 SEHNR and CDR2 FQNEAQ (reference sequence). The DNA for the CDR3 is TGTGCCAGCAGCTTAGAGTCTAGCGGGGACGAGCAGTACTTC. It translates to CASSLESSGDEQYF.

This clone was counted between two and nine times. V and J are TRBV6-1 and TRBJ1-5; D gene unclear. The CDR3 is 18 amino acids. Germline CDR1 MNHNS, CDR2 SASEGT. Trimming stripped 0 bases from V and 1 base from J, with 16 bases between. The CDR3 is CASSEANRIWESNQPQHF. The DNA of the CDR3 is TGTGCCAGCAGTGAAGCGAACCGGATTTGGGAAAGCAATCAGCCCCAGCATTTT.

This chain joins TRBV7-9 and TRBJ2-3; D is undetermined. Germline assignment: CDR1 SEHNR and CDR2 FQNEAQ (reference sequence). Deletions cut 6 bases from V and 0 bases from J, with 22 bases between. CDR3 length equals 18 residues. Written as DNA, the CDR3 is TGTGCCAGCAGTTCAACCCCCTCGACAATAGCTAGCACAGATACGCAGTATTTT. Residues: CASSSTPSTIASTDTQYF.